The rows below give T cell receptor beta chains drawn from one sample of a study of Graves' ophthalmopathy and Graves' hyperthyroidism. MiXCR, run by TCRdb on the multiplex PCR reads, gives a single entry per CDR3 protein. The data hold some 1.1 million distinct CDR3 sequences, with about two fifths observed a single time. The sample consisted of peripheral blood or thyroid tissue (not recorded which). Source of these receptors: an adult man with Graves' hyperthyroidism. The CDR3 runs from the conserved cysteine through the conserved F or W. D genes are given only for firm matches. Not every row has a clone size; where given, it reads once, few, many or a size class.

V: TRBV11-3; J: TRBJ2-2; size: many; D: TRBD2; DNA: TGTGCCAGCAGCCCCGGGACTAGCGGGACCGGGGAGCTGTTTTTT; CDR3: CASSPGTSGTGELFF
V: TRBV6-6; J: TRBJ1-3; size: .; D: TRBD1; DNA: TGTGCCAGCAGTTCTACAGGGGGCTTCGCTGGAAACACCATATATTTT; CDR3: CASSSTGGFAGNTIYF
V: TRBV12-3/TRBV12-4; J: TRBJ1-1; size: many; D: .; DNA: TGTGCCAGCAGTGCGTACGCCCGGCGCACTGAAGCTTTCTTT; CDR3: CASSAYARRTEAFF
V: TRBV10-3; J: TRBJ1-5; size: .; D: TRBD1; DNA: TGTGCCAGCAGTGACCACGGGACAGGTTTGCGGCAGCCCCAGCATTTT; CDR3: CASSDHGTGLRQPQHF
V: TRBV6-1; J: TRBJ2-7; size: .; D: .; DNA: TGTGCCAGCAGTGAAGCTGGGAGTGAGGGCTACGAGCAGTACTTC; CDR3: CASSEAGSEGYEQYF
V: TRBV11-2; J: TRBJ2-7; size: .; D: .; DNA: TGTGCCAGCAGCTTAGACGGGACGTCGTTACGCCAGCAGTACTTC; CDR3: CASSLDGTSLRQQYF
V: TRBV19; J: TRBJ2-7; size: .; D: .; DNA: TGTGCCAGTCGTTTAGGGCGTGAGATTGCCTACGAGCAGTACTTC; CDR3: CASRLGREIAYEQYF
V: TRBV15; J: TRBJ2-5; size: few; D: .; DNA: TGTGCCACCAGGGTCCCTAGCGCGGAGACCCAGTACTTC; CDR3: CATRVPSAETQYF
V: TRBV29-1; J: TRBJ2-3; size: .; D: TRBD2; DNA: TGCAGCGTTAAGACTAGCGCGCAGTATTTT; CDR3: CSVKTSAQYF
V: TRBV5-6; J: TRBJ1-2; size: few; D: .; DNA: TGTGCCAGCAGCTTGGCACTTGAAGCTAACTATGGCTACACCTTC; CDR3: CASSLALEANYGYTF
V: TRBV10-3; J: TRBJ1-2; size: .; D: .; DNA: TGTGCCAGCAGCTTCACGTCAGCTCAGGGATTCGGTGGCTACACCTTC; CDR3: CASSFTSAQGFGGYTF
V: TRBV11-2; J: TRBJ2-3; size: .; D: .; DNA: TGTGCCAGCAGCTTAGATATTTGGGACGTGGGAGTAACAGATACGCAGTATTTT; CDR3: CASSLDIWDVGVTDTQYF
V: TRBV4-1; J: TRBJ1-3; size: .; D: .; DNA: TGCGCCAGCAGGGGGCAGGACTCTGGAAACACCATATATTTT; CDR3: CASRGQDSGNTIYF
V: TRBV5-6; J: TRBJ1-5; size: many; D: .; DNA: TGTGCCAGCAGCATTTGGTTGTACAGGGCCCATCAGCCCCAGCATTTT; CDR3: CASSIWLYRAHQPQHF
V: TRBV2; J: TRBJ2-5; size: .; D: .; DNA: .; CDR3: CACSARPEQETQYF
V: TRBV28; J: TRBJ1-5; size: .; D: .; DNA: TGTGCCAGCAGTGGGGGGCCAGGTGGCAGGGGGCCCCAGCATTTT; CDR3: CASSGGPGGRGPQHF
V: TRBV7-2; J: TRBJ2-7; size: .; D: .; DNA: TGTGCCAGCAGCCCAGAACGGGACACAAGGTACGAGCAGTACTTC; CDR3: CASSPERDTRYEQYF
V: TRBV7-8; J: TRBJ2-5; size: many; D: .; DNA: TGTGCCAGCAGCCGATTGCTGACAGACCAAGAGACCCAGTACTTC; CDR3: CASSRLLTDQETQYF
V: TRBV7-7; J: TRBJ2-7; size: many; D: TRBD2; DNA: TGTGCCAGCAGCCAAGGGACTAGCGGGGGCTACGAGCAGTACTTC; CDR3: CASSQGTSGGYEQYF
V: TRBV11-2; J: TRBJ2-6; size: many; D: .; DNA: TGTGCCAGCAGCTTAGACCCGTCCTCTGGGGCCAACGTCCTGACTTTC; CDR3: CASSLDPSSGANVLTF
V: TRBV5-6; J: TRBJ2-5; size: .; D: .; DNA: TGTGCCAGCAGGAAAAAAAACAGGGAAGAGACCCAGTACTTC; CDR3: CASRKKNREETQYF
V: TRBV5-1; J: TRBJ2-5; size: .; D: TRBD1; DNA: TGCGCCAGCTTCAAGGACAGGGAGGCAGAGACCCAGTACTTC; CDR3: CASFKDREAETQYF
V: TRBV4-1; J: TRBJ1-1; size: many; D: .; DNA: TGCGCCAGCAGCCAAGGTCTCGGGAAGAACACTGAAGCTTTCTTT; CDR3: CASSQGLGKNTEAFF
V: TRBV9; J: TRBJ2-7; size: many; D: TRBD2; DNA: TGTGCCAGCAGCGTTGCCAGCGGGGGGGACGAGCAGTACTTC; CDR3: CASSVASGGDEQYF
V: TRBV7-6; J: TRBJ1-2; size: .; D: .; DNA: TGTGCCAGCAGCTTAGACGCGGGCGCGACGAGCTCTGGAAACACCTTC; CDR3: CASSLDAGATSSGNTF
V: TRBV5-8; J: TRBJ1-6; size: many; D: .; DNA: TGTGCCAGCAGCTTGGCCCCCCAGGTGGGGGACTCCCACTTT; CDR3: CASSLAPQVGDSHF
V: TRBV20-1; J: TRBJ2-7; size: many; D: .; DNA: TGCAGTGCTAGCCCTGACAGCACCTACGAGCAGTACTTC; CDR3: CSASPDSTYEQYF
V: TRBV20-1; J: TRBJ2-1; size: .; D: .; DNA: TGCAGTGCTAGACGGGGTTACAATGAGCAGTTCTTC; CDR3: CSARRGYNEQFF
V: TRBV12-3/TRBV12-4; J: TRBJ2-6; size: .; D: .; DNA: TGTGCCAGCACTAGACAGGTGCTTGGCTCTGGGGCCAACGTCCTGACTTTC; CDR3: CASTRQVLGSGANVLTF
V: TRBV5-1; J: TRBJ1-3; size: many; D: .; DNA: TGCGCCAGCAGCCAAAGACCAGGAACGACTGGAAACACCATATATTTT; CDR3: CASSQRPGTTGNTIYF
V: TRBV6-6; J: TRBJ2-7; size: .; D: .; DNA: TGTGCCAGCAGTCTCCTCCCGACCTCCTACGAGCAGTACTTC; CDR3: CASSLLPTSYEQYF
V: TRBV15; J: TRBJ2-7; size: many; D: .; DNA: TGTGCCACCAGCGCAAATCCAGGGTCTTACCCCTACGAGCAGTACTTC; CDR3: CATSANPGSYPYEQYF